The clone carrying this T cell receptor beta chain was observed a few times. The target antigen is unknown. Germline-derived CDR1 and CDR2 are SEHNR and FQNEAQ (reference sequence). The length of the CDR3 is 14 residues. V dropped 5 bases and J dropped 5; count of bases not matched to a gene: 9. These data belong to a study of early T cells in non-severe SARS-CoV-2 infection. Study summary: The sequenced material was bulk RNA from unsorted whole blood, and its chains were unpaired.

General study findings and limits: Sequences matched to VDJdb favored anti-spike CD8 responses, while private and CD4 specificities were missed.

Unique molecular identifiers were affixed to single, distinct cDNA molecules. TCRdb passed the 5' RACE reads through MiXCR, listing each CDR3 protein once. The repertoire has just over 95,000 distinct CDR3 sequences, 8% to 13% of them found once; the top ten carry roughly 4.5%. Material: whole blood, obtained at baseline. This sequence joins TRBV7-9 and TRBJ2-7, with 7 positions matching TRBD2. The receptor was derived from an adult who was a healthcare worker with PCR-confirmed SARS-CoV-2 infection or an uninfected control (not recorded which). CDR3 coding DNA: TGTGCCAGCAGCAGGAGCGGCGGGAGCGACGAGCAGTACTTC. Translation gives CASSRSGGSDEQYF. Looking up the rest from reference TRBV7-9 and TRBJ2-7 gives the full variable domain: DTGVSQNPRHKITKRGQNVTFRCDPISEHNRLYWYRQTLGQGPEFLTYFQNEAQLEKSRLLSDRFSAERPKGSFSTLEIQRTEQGDSAMYLCASSRSGGSDEQYFGPGTRLTVT.